The 22 T cell receptor beta chains presented below share a single source sample, sequenced in a study of cytomegalovirus exposure and HLA in healthy donors. PCR used 60 Vbeta primers and 13 Jbeta primers. TCRdb's table, derived via immunoSEQ multiplex PCR, lists solely in-frame clones and lacks some. The table includes approximately 300,000 clones, approximately 84% detected once. The sample consisted of PBMCs. The receptors shown here come from a middle-aged woman in good health and CMV-seropositive.

The V gene is TRBV7-9, the J gene TRBJ1-2; tentatively, D is TRBD1 (5 bases). This CDR3 is 15 amino acids long. V lost 7 bases, J lost 2 bases, and 17 bases lay in between. Germline-derived CDR1 and CDR2 are SEHNR and FQNEAQ (reference sequence). DNA of the CDR3: TGTGCCAGCACAAACCCGGGGGTAATGAACTATGGCTACACCTTC. Amino acid sequence: CASTNPGVMNYGYTF.

The V and J genes are TRBV27 and TRBJ1-4; 11 bases match TRBD1. The CDR3 has 17 amino acids. CDR1 is MNHEY and CDR2 is SMNVEV in the germline V gene (reference sequence). The junction had 7 bases not matched to a gene; V was cut back by 5 bases and J by 2 bases. This CDR3 reads CASSPLDRGPTNEKLFF. The CDR3 coding sequence is TGTGCCAGCAGTCCGCTGGACAGGGGGCCGACTAATGAAAAACTGTTTTTT.

The chain uses TRBV7-2 and TRBJ2-7; D might be TRBD1 (7 bases). This CDR3 comprises 16 residues. Looked up from germline, CDR1 is SGHTA and CDR2 is FQGNSA. V was cut by 2 bases and J by 0 bases, with 14 bases left in between. CDR3 sequence: CASSLQGGLLSYEQYF. CDR3 DNA: TGTGCCAGCAGCTTACAGGGGGGCCTCCTCTCCTACGAGCAGTACTTC. The complete variable domain, with remaining parts taken from reference TRBV7-2 and TRBJ2-7, reads GAGVSQSPSNKVTEKGKDVELRCDPISGHTALYWYRQSLGQGLEFLIYFQGNSAPDKSGLPSDRFSAERTGGSVSTLTIQRTQQEDSAVYLCASSLQGGLLSYEQYFGPGTRLTVT.

V and J are TRBV5-1 and TRBJ1-1, with a tentative D call TRBD1 (6 bases). CDR1 is SGHRS and CDR2 is YFSETQ in the germline V gene. CDR3 size: 16 residues. Trimming removed 0 bases from V and 1 base from J, with 13 bases in between. The CDR3 sequence is CASSLDPGVRNTEAFF. The CDR3 DNA is TGCGCCAGCAGCTTGGACCCAGGGGTTCGGAACACTGAAGCTTTCTTT.

This sequence joins TRBV28 and TRBJ1-5; D possibly corresponds to TRBD1 (5 bases). The CDR3 consists of 13 residues. CDR1 is MDHEN and CDR2 is SYDVKM in the germline V gene. V shed 3 bases and J shed 4 bases, with 7 bases lying between them. CDR3 loop: CASSFSGNQPQHF. The CDR3 coding sequence is TGTGCCAGCAGTTTCTCAGGGAATCAGCCCCAGCATTTT.

This clone appeared a single time. The genes are TRBV16 and TRBJ2-3; TRBD2 might be the D (6 bases). The CDR3 contains 21 residues. Looked up from germline, CDR1 is KGHSY and CDR2 is FQNENV. Trimming stripped 4 bases from V and 0 bases from J, with 29 bases between. CDR3 amino acids: CASSRRMTRDLRATSTDTQYF. CDR3 bases: TGTGCCAGCAGCCGTAGGATGACTAGGGACCTACGAGCAACTAGCACAGATACGCAGTATTTT. The full variable domain, rest sourced from reference TRBV16 and TRBJ2-3, is GEEVAQTPKHLVRGEGQKAKLYCAPIKGHSYVFWYQQVLKNEFKFLISFQNENVFDETGMPKERFSAKCLPNSPCSLEIQATKLEDSAVYFCASSRRMTRDLRATSTDTQYFGPGTRLTVL.

This clone was observed a few times. The chain couples TRBV7-2 to TRBJ2-3, with 7 bases lining up with TRBD2. The germline V gene encodes CDR1 SGHTA and CDR2 FQGNSA. The CDR3 is 14 amino acids. The V gene end was trimmed by 8 bases and the J gene end by 2 bases; junction bases not matched to a gene: 7. CDR3 sequence reads: CASSRDYLTDTQYF. CDR3 coding DNA: TGTGCCAGCTCCAGGGACTACCTCACAGATACGCAGTATTTT.

The chain combines TRBV2 with TRBJ2-3, with D possibly matching TRBD2 (5 bases). Trimming removed 3 bases at V and 0 bases at J, with 10 bases between. Germline loops: CDR1 SNHLY, CDR2 FYNNEI. This CDR3 spans 15 amino acids. CDR3 in amino acids: CASSEGSMSTDTQYF. The CDR3 coding sequence is TGTGCCAGCAGTGAGGGGAGCATGAGCACAGATACGCAGTATTTT.

The chain couples TRBV27 to TRBJ2-1; 13 positions match TRBD2. CDR3 size: 16 residues. The germline V gene has CDR1 MNHEY and CDR2 SMNVEV (reference sequence). Losses at the gene ends were 7 bases for V and 7 bases for J; bases not matched to a gene: 10. CDR3 amino acids: CASTSTGTSGINEQFF. The CDR3 nucleotides read TGTGCCAGCACTTCCACCGGGACTAGCGGGATTAATGAGCAGTTCTTC.

This clone was picked up one time. The chain couples TRBV19 to TRBJ1-5; tentatively, D is TRBD1 (5 bases). Germline CDR1 is LNHDA and CDR2 is SQIVND (reference sequence). V lost 3 bases and J 1 base, leaving 13 bases between the germline ends. CDR3 size: 16 residues. The CDR3 sequence is CASSIGRGRSNQPQHF. The CDR3 DNA sequence: TGTGCCAGTAGTATCGGTAGGGGCCGGAGCAATCAGCCCCAGCATTTT. The whole variable domain, filled in from reference TRBV19 and TRBJ1-5, reads DGGITQSPKYLFRKEGQNVTLSCEQNLNHDAMYWYRQDPGQGLRLIYYSQIVNDFQKGDIAEGYSVSREKKESFPLTVTSAQKNPTAFYLCASSIGRGRSNQPQHFGDGTRLSIL.

In this sample, this clone turned up once. This chain links TRBV5-4 with TRBJ2-2; 13 positions match TRBD2. Germline V gene lookup returns CDR1 SGHNT and CDR2 YYREEE (reference sequence). The CDR3 is 16 residues long. After removal of 3 bases from V and 6 bases from J, the junction contained 5 bases not matched to a gene. The CDR3 region is CASSSGLAGAPGELFF. CDR3 in DNA: TGTGCCAGCAGCTCAGGACTAGCGGGAGCCCCCGGGGAGCTGTTTTTT.

The CDR3, as DNA: TGCGCCAGCAGCCCCCGGGACAGGTACGAGCAGTACTTC. This codes for CASSPRDRYEQYF. V is TRBV5-1 and J is TRBJ2-5, with 8 bases aligning to TRBD1. TRBJ2-7 matches the DNA end more closely, so the J call is doubtful. The CDR3 totals 13 residues. Germline V gene sequence: CDR1 SGHRS, CDR2 YFSETQ.

The V and J genes are TRBV2 and TRBJ1-4, with D unclear. The CDR3 consists of 19 residues. The germline V and J ends were trimmed by 0 bases and 4 bases, with 21 bases remaining between them. CDR1 is SNHLY, CDR2 FYNNEI, per germline. The CDR3 DNA reads as TGTGCCAGCAGTGAAGCCGGGATATACTCCACCCCAGATAATGAAAAACTGTTTTTT. This gives the protein CASSEAGIYSTPDNEKLFF.

The chain recombines TRBV7-3 with TRBJ2-7; 12 bases match TRBD1. Germline V gene data show CDR1 as SGHTA and CDR2 as FQGTGA. Losses at the gene ends were 5 bases for V and 6 bases for J; bases not matched to a gene: 5. This CDR3 has 14 residues. The CDR3 region is CASSPGQGAFEQYF. CDR3 nucleotide sequence: TGTGCCAGCAGCCCGGGACAGGGGGCGTTCGAGCAGTACTTC.

The chain recombines TRBV7-8 with TRBJ2-5, with 10 positions matching TRBD1. Germline CDR1 is SGHVS and CDR2 is FQNEAQ. CDR3 length equals 14 residues. Losses at the gene ends were 5 bases for V and 5 bases for J; bases not matched to a gene: 5. As DNA, the CDR3 is TGTGCCAGCAGCCTCCGGGACAGGGGTGAGACCCAGTACTTC. It translates to CASSLRDRGETQYF.

The chain employs TRBV6-5 and TRBJ2-7, with 8 bases aligning to TRBD1. V lost 6 bases to trimming and J lost 6 bases; unmatched junction nucleotides: 7. The CDR3 length is 13 residues. Germline V gene sequence: CDR1 MNHEY, CDR2 SVGAGI. The CDR3 sequence: CASRLLDRGEQYF. The CDR3 DNA reads as TGTGCCAGCAGACTCCTTGACAGGGGCGAGCAGTACTTC.

The chain employs TRBV27 and TRBJ2-5; D unclear. The ends were cut back, 1 base at V and 4 bases at J, with 10 bases in the middle. The CDR3 contains 14 residues. The germline V gene has CDR1 MNHEY and CDR2 SMNVEV (reference sequence). The CDR3 protein is CASSLWATRETQYF. The CDR3 bases are TGTGCCAGCAGTTTATGGGCGACAAGAGAGACCCAGTACTTC.

The DNA for the CDR3 is TGTGCCAGCAGCGCTGGGGGGGGCAGGTGGACTGAAGCTTTCTTT. Protein sequence: CASSAGGGRWTEAFF. The rearrangement links TRBV6-6 to TRBJ1-1; a possible D gene is TRBD1 (6 bases). The CDR3 runs 15 residues. Trimming shortened V by 6 bases and J by 5 bases, and 19 bases separated the two germline ends. Germline values: CDR1 MNHNY, CDR2 SVGAGI (reference sequence).

The rearrangement uses TRBV7-2 and TRBJ1-6, with D possibly TRBD1 on 6 matching bases. The CDR3 totals 15 residues. Between the trimmed V and J ends, which lost 2 bases and 13 bases, there was a span of 18 bases. The V gene's germline CDR1 is SGHTA and CDR2 FQGNSA. CDR3 bases: TGTGCCAGCAGCTTAACCTTAGGGACACGGGTTCCCCTCCACTTT. Protein sequence: CASSLTLGTRVPLHF.

The chain combines TRBV5-1 with TRBJ2-1; no definite D call. Germline CDR1 SGHRS, CDR2 YFSETQ. CDR3 size: 17 residues. V lost 4 bases to trimming and J lost 0 bases, with 17 bases between them. The CDR3 sequence: CASSAPASAPSYNEQFF. The CDR3 bases are TGCGCCAGCAGCGCCCCGGCAAGCGCCCCCTCCTACAATGAGCAGTTCTTC. Filled out from reference TRBV5-1 and TRBJ2-1, the complete variable domain reads KAGVTQTPRYLIKTRGQQVTLSCSPISGHRSVSWYQQTPGQGLQFLFEYFSETQRNKGNFPGRFSGRQFSNSRSEMNVSTLELGDSALYLCASSAPASAPSYNEQFFGPGTRLTVL.

V usage is TRBV28 and J usage is TRBJ1-6; D is ambiguous. Germline V lookup: CDR1 MDHEN, CDR2 SYDVKM. The CDR3 length is 14 residues. Trimming pared 6 bases from V and 10 bases from J, leaving 16 bases between. The CDR3 region is CASSLSRGWSPLHF. In DNA, the CDR3 is TGTGCCAGCAGCCTGTCCCGGGGTTGGTCACCCCTCCACTTT.

V and J are TRBV28 and TRBJ1-4, with D possibly being TRBD1 (6 bases). The V and J ends lost 6 bases and 7 bases respectively, with 15 bases between them. The CDR3 is 14 residues long. Germline V gene sequence: CDR1 MDHEN, CDR2 SYDVKM. This CDR3 is CASRTGTHGEKLFF. The CDR3 DNA is TGTGCCAGCAGAACCGGGACACACGGTGAAAAACTGTTTTTT.